One and the same sample provided the 10 T cell receptor beta chains below, sequenced in a study of control samples from healthy donors and cancer patients. Assay: immunoSEQ multiplex PCR; the TCRdb copy retains only in-frame clones and omits some. The data show tens of thousands of clones, approximately 86% seen once. The sample consisted of blood. The receptor set was obtained from a woman aged 45 to 65 in good health.

The V gene is TRBV25-1, the J gene TRBJ2-7; D not resolved. CDR1 is MGHDK and CDR2 is SYGVNS in the germline V gene. Trimming cost V 3 bases and J 6 bases, with 6 bases left between them. This CDR3 region has 11 residues. The chain's CDR3 is CASSERFEQYF. The CDR3 DNA is TGTGCCAGCAGTGAGAGGTTCGAGCAGTACTTC.

This chain joins TRBV19 and TRBJ2-7; 7 positions agree with TRBD1. The CDR3 length is 13 residues. Germline CDR1 LNHDA, CDR2 SQIVND (reference sequence). V shed 5 bases and J 5 bases; nucleotides not matched to a gene: 6. The CDR3 nucleotides read TGTGCCAGTAGTGCAGACAGGGAGAACGAGCAGTACTTC. Its protein is CASSADRENEQYF.

This rearrangement joins TRBV4-3 to TRBJ2-2, with TRBD1 matching 9 bases. J was trimmed by 5 bases and V by 4 bases; bases with no gene match: 14. This CDR3 comprises 18 residues. CDR1 and CDR2 from the germline V gene are LGHNA and YSLEER. The CDR3 DNA reads as TGCGCCAGCAGCCGCGATCCCCGCCGGGACAGGGCAACCGGGGAGCTGTTTTTT. It is translated as CASSRDPRRDRATGELFF.

This chain links TRBV5-5 with TRBJ1-4; 8 positions match TRBD1. Losses at the gene ends were 1 base for V and 2 bases for J; bases not matched to a gene: 1. The CDR3 loop spans 15 amino acids. Germline CDR1 and CDR2: SGHKS and YYEKEE (reference sequence). The CDR3 bases are TGTGCCAGCAGCTTGTGGACAGGGACTAATGAAAAACTGTTTTTT. This translates into CASSLWTGTNEKLFF.

This chain connects TRBV18 to TRBJ2-5, with 7 bases identical to TRBD1. From germline, CDR1 is KGHSH and CDR2 LQKENI. The CDR3 has 16 residues. The junction had 11 bases not matched to a gene; V was cut back by 2 bases and J by 5 bases. DNA of the CDR3: TGTGCCAGCTCACCAAGGGGAACAGGGGCATTGGAGACCCAGTACTTC. It translates to CASSPRGTGALETQYF. The entire variable domain, with the rest obtained from reference TRBV18 and TRBJ2-5, is as follows: NAGVMQNPRHLVRRRGQEARLRCSPMKGHSHVYWYRQLPEEGLKFMVYLQKENIIDESGMPKERFSAEFPKEGPSILRIQQVVRGDSAAYFCASSPRGTGALETQYFGPGTRLLVL.

V gene TRBV29-1 combines with J gene TRBJ2-1; 7 bases match TRBD1. CDR3 length equals 12 residues. Germline V gene data show CDR1 as SQVTM and CDR2 as ANQGSEA. The trim removed 2 bases at V and 13 bases at J, leaving 8 bases unmatched. The CDR3 protein is CSVERDSNFQFF. The DNA for the CDR3 is TGCAGCGTTGAAAGGGACAGTAACTTTCAGTTCTTC.

The CDR3 DNA sequence: TGTGCCACCAGCAGAGACAGGGGACTATACGAGCAGTACTTC. It translates to CATSRDRGLYEQYF. The chain combines TRBV15 with TRBJ2-7, with a weak D call TRBD2 (7 bases). The germline V gene has CDR1 LNHNV and CDR2 YYDKDF (reference sequence). The CDR3 is 14 residues long. V was clipped by 0 bases and J by 4 bases, with 10 bases between them.

This sequence joins TRBV5-6 and TRBJ2-5; D call uncertain. V was clipped by 2 bases and J by 2 bases, with 13 bases between them. The CDR3 consists of 15 residues. Per the germline V gene, CDR1 is SGHDT and CDR2 is YYEEEE. The DNA for the CDR3 is TGTGCCAGCAGCTTTGCGGCAGCCCCTCAAGAGACCCAGTACTTC. It specifies CASSFAAAPQETQYF.

This rearrangement joins TRBV9 to TRBJ2-7; TRBD2 matches at 9 bases. Germline lookup yields CDR1 SGDLS and CDR2 YYNGEE. Trimming cost V 3 bases and J 7 bases; bases outside gene matches: 11. This CDR3 spans 15 amino acids. The CDR3 nucleotides are TGTGCCAGCAGCGCGACTATAGCGGGAGTAGCGGAGCAGTACTTC. Its protein product is CASSATIAGVAEQYF.

The rearrangement links TRBV5-5 to TRBJ2-3, with D possibly matching TRBD1 (5 bases). This CDR3 is built from 16 residues. Germline lookup yields CDR1 SGHKS and CDR2 YYEKEE (reference sequence). V lost 5 bases, J lost 1 base, and 17 bases lay in between. CDR3 region: CASRRVGAAGTDTQYF. The DNA for the CDR3 is TGTGCCAGCAGGCGAGTTGGGGCCGCTGGCACAGATACGCAGTATTTT. Full variable domain (remainder filled in from reference TRBV5-5 and TRBJ2-3): DAGVTQSPTHLIKTRGQQVTLRCSPISGHKSVSWYQQVLGQGPQFIFQYYEKEERGRGNFPDRFSARQFPNYSSELNVNALLLGDSALYLCASRRVGAAGTDTQYFGPGTRLTVL.